This TCR beta chain emerged from a study of identical twins' blood T cells (dated by TCRdb to the early 2010s). The study in broad terms: The roughly 12 libraries, six for the alpha chain and six for the beta chain, yielded some 50 million Illumina reads in total. The study compared TCR alpha and beta chain repertoires of three pairs of monozygous twins using next-generation sequencing to assess genetic influence on repertoire formation.

General findings and caveats noted by the study authors: Independent studies were stated to be required to validate the proposed role of the TCRalpha J segment in MHC recognition during thymic selection. Looking at the most abundant TCRbeta clonotypes, every donor had more CDR3 sequences in common with her twin than with unrelated donors. Because the twins were reared together, environmental influences could not be excluded as an explanation for twin similarity. Twin pairs were reported to be markedly more alike in V gene usage than unrelated donors were, even when looking at non-selected out-of-frame TCRbeta clonotypes. How many CDR3 clonotypes two donors shared depended mainly on the product of their cloneset sizes, and the twins did not clearly stray from this trend.

This clonotype has only a few counts. Its specific antigen is unknown. Per-nucleotide qualities are absent, and no much larger clonotype sits a single base away. Library prep was done by 5' RACE. The listed sequencing device is Illumina Genome Analyzer IIx. To prepare the RNA-based TCR cDNA libraries, a previously described protocol was followed, with several modifications. To prevent cross-contamination, barcodes specific to each sample were added to both ends of every TCR cDNA library during cDNA synthesis and amplification. Turning to the authors' computational methods: Between about 85,000 and nearly 550,000 clonotypes were identified per individual, with about 2.2 to 4 million CDR3-containing reads per library. Reads with improper barcode index combinations were discarded, after which clonesets were built for each library with the MiTCR software. During the assembly of CDR3 clonotypes by MiTCR, low-quality reads were filtered or rescued and PCR and sequencing errors were corrected. Artificial out-of-frame clonotypes were mapped to in-frame sequences, with one indel allowed in the CDR3, and then removed. To measure how similar V and J gene usage was between donors, Jensen-Shannon divergence was divided by mean entropy. The public reads were run again by TCRdb, first through fastp at Q25 and then through MiXCR, and only productive beta chains were kept. Duplicate CDR3 protein sequences are folded into a single record with the most common DNA and genes. V and J calls and clone size were set by TCRdb, not the authors. Counted in this sample were 400,000 or so distinct CDR3 sequences; about 28% of them appeared once. Of the sample, 6% to 7% is held by the ten largest clones.

Six healthy women forming three monozygous twin pairs were used as donors. All three twin pairs had been reared together, and it was thought likely that the same infectious agents and vaccines had been met by these twin pairs. TCR cDNA libraries were prepared from RNA that was isolated from peripheral blood mononuclear cells. Trimming takes 10 bases off V and 4 bases off J; junction bases not matched to a gene: 7. Reading from cysteine to phenylalanine, the CDR3 counts 13 amino acids. Here the CDR3 DNA is all that survives: 39 bases in frame from base 1. According to the germline V gene, CDR1 reads ENHRY and CDR2 reads SYGVKD.

The clonotype was recovered from a woman aged 18-55 years in good health. Rearrangement joined TRBV10-3 to TRBJ2-3, and 8 junction bases match TRBD1. Sequenced input: PBMCs. The encoded CDR3 is CATAGGIPDTQYF. The DNA sequence is TGTGCCACCGCAGGGGGCATTCCAGATACGCAGTATTTT.